Sequencing of this T cell receptor (beta chain) was carried out in a study of T cell clusters in autoimmune cytopenias. Points from the study as a whole: TRB repertoire shifts in secondary cytopenia and chronic lymphocytic leukemia mostly reflected lymphoma, not autoimmunity. Active autoimmune hepatitis patients had roughly 3.3-fold fewer exclusive TRB clusters than healthy donors. A dominant lymphoma-associated repertoire apparently masked the cluster-lack signature in secondary cytopenia versus chronic lymphocytic leukemia. Physiological T cell clusters of healthy donors were apparently absent in primary autoimmune cytopenia patients.

Multiplex touch-down PCR amplified TRB using TRB-A and TRB-B pools in one tube. TCRdb reprocessed the multiplex PCR reads, keeping one entry per CDR3 protein, no DNA. This sample's clone table lists about 1,000 distinct CDR3 sequences. TRB was amplified from approximately 230 ng of peripheral blood genomic DNA per sample. Regarding this clonotype: The antigen is not known.

This sequence was found in a human donor with an autoimmune cytopenia or autoimmune hepatitis (not recorded which). Sequencing input: peripheral blood.

The CDR3 region is CASSSGTGSPGNQPQHF. The chain employs TRBV5-6 and TRBJ1-5; TCRdb gives TRBD1 as the D gene, but with no DNA this cannot be confirmed. Germline-derived CDR1 and CDR2 are SGHDT and YYEEEE. This CDR3 spans 17 amino acids.